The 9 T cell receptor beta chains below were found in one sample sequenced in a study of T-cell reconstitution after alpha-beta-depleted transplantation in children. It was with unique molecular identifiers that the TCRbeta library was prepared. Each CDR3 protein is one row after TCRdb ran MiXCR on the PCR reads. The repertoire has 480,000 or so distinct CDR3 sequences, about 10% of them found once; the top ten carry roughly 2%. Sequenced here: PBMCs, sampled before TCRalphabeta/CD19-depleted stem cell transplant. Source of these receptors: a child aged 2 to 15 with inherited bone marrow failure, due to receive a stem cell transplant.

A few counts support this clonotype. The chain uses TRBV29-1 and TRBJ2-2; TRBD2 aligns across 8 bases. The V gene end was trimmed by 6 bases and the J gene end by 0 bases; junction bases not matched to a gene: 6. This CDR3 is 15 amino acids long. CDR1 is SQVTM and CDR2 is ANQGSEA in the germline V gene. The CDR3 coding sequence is TGCAGCGTCCGGGGGGGACTAACGAACACCGGGGAGCTGTTTTTT. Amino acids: CSVRGGLTNTGELFF.

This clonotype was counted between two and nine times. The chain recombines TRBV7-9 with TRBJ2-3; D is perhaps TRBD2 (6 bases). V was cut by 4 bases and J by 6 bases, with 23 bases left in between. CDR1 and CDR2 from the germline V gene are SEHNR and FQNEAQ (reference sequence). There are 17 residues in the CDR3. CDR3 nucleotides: TGTGCCAGCAGCTCGAAACAGCAAGGAGGGCCGGGGGATACGCAGTATTTT. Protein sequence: CASSSKQQGGPGDTQYF.

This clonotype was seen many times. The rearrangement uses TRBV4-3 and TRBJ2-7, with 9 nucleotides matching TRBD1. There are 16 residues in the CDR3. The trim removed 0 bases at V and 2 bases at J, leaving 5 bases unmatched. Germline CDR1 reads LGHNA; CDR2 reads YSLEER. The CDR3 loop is CASSQDLRQGAYEQYF. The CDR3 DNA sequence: TGCGCCAGCAGCCAAGATCTTCGACAGGGGGCCTACGAGCAGTACTTC.

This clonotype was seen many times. The CDR3 DNA is TGTGCCACCAGTGATTCCCACAGCTACGAGCAGTACTTC. Encoded protein: CATSDSHSYEQYF. The chain links TRBV24-1 to TRBJ2-7; D is uncertain. Trimming left V 2 bases short and J 3 bases short, with 7 bases between. In germline, CDR1 is KGHDR, CDR2 SFDVKD. The CDR3 loop spans 13 amino acids.

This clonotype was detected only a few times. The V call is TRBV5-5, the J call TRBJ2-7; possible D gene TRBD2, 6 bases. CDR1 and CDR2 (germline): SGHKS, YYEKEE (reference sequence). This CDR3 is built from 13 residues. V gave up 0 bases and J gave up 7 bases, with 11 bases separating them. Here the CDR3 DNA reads TGTGCCAGCAGCTTGGCCACTAGCTGGGAGCAGTACTTC. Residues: CASSLATSWEQYF. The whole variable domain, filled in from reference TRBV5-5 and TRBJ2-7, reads DAGVTQSPTHLIKTRGQQVTLRCSPISGHKSVSWYQQVLGQGPQFIFQYYEKEERGRGNFPDRFSARQFPNYSSELNVNALLLGDSALYLCASSLATSWEQYFGPGTRLTVT.

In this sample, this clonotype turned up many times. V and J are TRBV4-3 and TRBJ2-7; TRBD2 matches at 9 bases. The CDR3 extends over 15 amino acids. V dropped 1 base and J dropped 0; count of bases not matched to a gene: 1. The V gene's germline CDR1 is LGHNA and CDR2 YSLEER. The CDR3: CASSQGTSASYEQYF. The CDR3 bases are TGCGCCAGCAGCCAAGGGACTAGCGCCTCCTACGAGCAGTACTTC.

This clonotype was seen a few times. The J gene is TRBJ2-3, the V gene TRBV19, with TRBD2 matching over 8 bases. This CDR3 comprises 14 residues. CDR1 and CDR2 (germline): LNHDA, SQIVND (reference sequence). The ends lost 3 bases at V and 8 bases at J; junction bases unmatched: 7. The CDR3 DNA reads TGTGCCAGTAGTATCCAACCGAGCGGGGGTACGCAGTATTTT. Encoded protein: CASSIQPSGGTQYF.

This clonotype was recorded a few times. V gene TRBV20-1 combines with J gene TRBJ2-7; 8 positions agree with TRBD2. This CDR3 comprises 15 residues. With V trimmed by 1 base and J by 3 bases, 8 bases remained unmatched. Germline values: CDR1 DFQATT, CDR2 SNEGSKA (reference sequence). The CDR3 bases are TGCAGTGCTAGAGGGTTGCGGGAGGACATCTACGAGCAGTACTTC. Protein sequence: CSARGLREDIYEQYF.

The CDR3: CAWSVVLAGVEQFF. CDR3 DNA: TGTGCCTGGAGTGTGGTTCTAGCGGGCGTGGAGCAGTTCTTC. This chain joins TRBV30 and TRBJ2-1; 8 bases fit TRBD2. This CDR3 has 14 residues. V shed 0 bases and J 10 bases; nucleotides not matched to a gene: 8. CDR1 GTSNPN and CDR2 SVGIG come from the germline V gene (reference sequence).